The entry below gives a single T cell receptor (beta chain) sequence along with its context. Its antigen is unidentified. This sample stems from a study of CD8 T cells in ankylosing spondylitis. In TCRdb, the 5' RACE reads were re-called with MiXCR into one record per CDR3 protein. The sample gives fewer than 400,000 distinct CDR3 sequences, roughly 8% of which show up once; approximately 14% is in the top ten. Whole-study findings and limits: Apparently characteristic of ankylosing spondylitis blood was a TCR beta motif (fewer than ten highly homologous variants).

The CDR3 contains 14 residues. The V and J ends lost 0 bases and 9 bases respectively, with 12 bases between them. Germline V gene data show CDR1 as LGHNA and CDR2 as YSLEER. This clonotype was obtained from a male donor with ankylosing spondylitis. This rearrangement joins TRBV4-3 to TRBJ2-1, with D unresolved. The sequenced sample was blood, either unsorted or a sorted T cell fraction (not recorded which). The CDR3, as DNA: TGCGCCAGCAGCCAAGATGTCACCACCCGTGAGCAGTTCTTC. Protein: CASSQDVTTREQFF.